A single sample gave rise to the 27 T cell receptor beta chains below, sequenced in a study of OX40 agonist ivuxolimab in advanced cancers. Some clones are missing from TCRdb's copy, which holds only in-frame ones; the method was immunoSEQ multiplex PCR. The sample holds approximately 60,000 clones, 80% to 90% seen once. The starting material was CD4+ or CD8+ T cells sorted from blood, obtained in a trial of the OX40 agonist ivuxolimab. Every receptor here comes from an adult with an advanced solid tumor such as melanoma, head and neck, liver or kidney cancer.

CDR3 sequence reads: CASSYTGTEKRNTIYF. For the CDR3, the DNA is TGTGCCAGCAGCTACACCGGGACAGAAAAGAGAAACACCATATATTTT. V and J are TRBV7-9 and TRBJ1-3, with TRBD1 matching over 7 bases. V shed 4 bases, J shed 5 bases, and the junction held 11 bases outside the gene matches. CDR1 and CDR2 from the germline V gene are SEHNR and FQNEAQ (reference sequence). The length of the CDR3 is 16 residues.

V is TRBV19 and J is TRBJ1-5; 9 bases agree with TRBD1. Looked up from germline, CDR1 is LNHDA and CDR2 is SQIVND (reference sequence). After removal of 1 base from V and 1 base from J, the junction contained 8 bases not matched to a gene. The CDR3 spans 18 residues. The DNA for the CDR3 is TGTGCCAGTAGTATAGTGGGACAGGGTTGGGGGAGCAATCAGCCCCAGCATTTT. This sequence encodes CASSIVGQGWGSNQPQHF.

In its sample, this clone was seen once. The chain recombines TRBV7-9 with TRBJ2-7; 7 bases are shared with TRBD1. J gave up 3 bases and V 5 bases, and 7 bases lay outside the gene matches. The length of the CDR3 is 14 residues. Germline assignment: CDR1 SEHNR and CDR2 FQNEAQ (reference sequence). CDR3: CASSDRDRHYEQYF. In DNA form, the CDR3 reads TGTGCCAGCAGCGACCGGGACAGACACTACGAGCAGTACTTC.

In this sample, this clone turned up a few times. V and J are TRBV10-3 and TRBJ1-2; no firm D call. The CDR3 has 17 amino acids. Germline lookup yields CDR1 ENHRY and CDR2 SYGVKD. V shed 4 bases and J shed 5 bases, with 23 bases lying between them. CDR3 sequence: CAISGPVGPHTSYGYTF. The CDR3 DNA reads TGTGCCATCAGTGGGCCGGTAGGACCTCATACGTCTTATGGCTACACCTTC.

This clone came up a few times. The chain couples TRBV2 to TRBJ1-1; D might be TRBD1 (5 bases). From germline, CDR1 is SNHLY and CDR2 FYNNEI. The CDR3 extends over 13 amino acids. V was shortened by 6 bases and J by 7 bases, with 15 bases between the two germline ends. CDR3 in amino acids: CASRGQGEFEAFF. The CDR3 DNA sequence: TGTGCCAGCAGAGGACAAGGGGAATTTGAAGCTTTCTTT.

The chain carries TRBV10-1 and TRBJ1-1; the D is unclear. The CDR3 sequence is 10 residues long. CDR1 WNHNN and CDR2 SYGVQD come from the germline V gene (reference sequence). Trimming removed 8 bases at V and 2 bases at J, with 3 bases between. As DNA, the CDR3 is TGCGCCAGCCGTAACACTGAAGCTTTCTTT. It yields the protein CASRNTEAFF.

The rearrangement links TRBV30 to TRBJ1-5; the D is unclear. Trimming left V 3 bases short and J 5 bases short, with 11 bases between. CDR1 is GTSNPN and CDR2 is SVGIG in the germline V gene (reference sequence). This CDR3 has 13 amino acids. CDR3 coding DNA: TGTGCCTGGAGCCCCAATTGGGATCAGCCCCAGCATTTT. Protein product: CAWSPNWDQPQHF.

This clone occurred once. The chain is built from TRBV18 and TRBJ2-7; D uncertain. Germline CDR1 KGHSH, CDR2 LQKENI. The CDR3 consists of 14 residues. The germline V and J ends were trimmed by 2 bases and 2 bases, with 10 bases remaining between them. The CDR3 sequence: CASSPLTATYEQYF. DNA of the CDR3: TGTGCCAGCTCACCATTAACAGCTACCTACGAGCAGTACTTC.

The chain joins TRBV5-4 to TRBJ2-7, with unresolved D. The germline V gene encodes CDR1 SGHNT and CDR2 YYREEE (reference sequence). The CDR3 is made up of 11 amino acids. The germline V and J ends were trimmed by 4 bases and 2 bases, with 4 bases remaining between them. The CDR3 loop is CASSDTYEQYF. The CDR3 DNA reads TGTGCCAGCAGCGACACCTACGAGCAGTACTTC.

The V gene is TRBV7-6, the J gene TRBJ2-1; a weak D match, TRBD2 (6 bases). Germline V lookup: CDR1 SGHVS, CDR2 FNYEAQ. The germline V and J ends were trimmed by 4 bases and 7 bases, with 14 bases remaining between them. This CDR3 contains 14 residues. CDR3 residues: CASSSLGGGNEQFF. CDR3 coding DNA: TGTGCCAGCAGCTCCTTGGGAGGTGGTAATGAGCAGTTCTTC. The full variable domain, with the rest looked up from reference TRBV7-6 and TRBJ2-1, is GAGVSQSPRYKVTKRGQDVALRCDPISGHVSLYWYRQALGQGPEFLTYFNYEAQQDKSGLPNDRFSAERPEGSISTLTIQRTEQRDSAMYRCASSSLGGGNEQFFGPGTRLTVL.

This chain joins TRBV7-6 and TRBJ2-5; no clear D. V shed 0 bases and J shed 0 bases, with 8 bases lying between them. From germline, CDR1 is SGHVS and CDR2 FNYEAQ. CDR3 length: 15 residues. The CDR3 sequence is CASSLARWDQETQYF. The CDR3 nucleotides read TGTGCCAGCAGCTTAGCGCGATGGGACCAAGAGACCCAGTACTTC.

The chain carries TRBV7-6 and TRBJ1-1; 8 nucleotides line up with TRBD1. The CDR3 covers 14 residues. J was trimmed by 7 bases and V by 2 bases; bases with no gene match: 6. CDR1 is SGHVS and CDR2 is FNYEAQ in the germline V gene. The CDR3, as DNA: TGTGCCAGCAGCTTAACAGGGGGTGGTATTGAAGCTTTCTTT. Translating it yields CASSLTGGGIEAFF.

The chain combines TRBV2 with TRBJ2-7, with 9 bases lining up with TRBD1. CDR1 SNHLY and CDR2 FYNNEI come from the germline V gene. The length of the CDR3 is 15 residues. V lost 1 base, J lost 3 bases, and 4 bases stayed unmatched. The chain's CDR3 is CASSEGTGVGYEQYF. The CDR3 DNA sequence: TGTGCCAGCAGTGAAGGGACAGGGGTTGGCTACGAGCAGTACTTC.

This chain links TRBV7-3 with TRBJ2-1; TRBD2 matches at 13 bases. The germline CDR1 and CDR2 sequences are SGHTA and FQGTGA. The CDR3 runs 17 residues. The ends lost 5 bases at V and 2 bases at J; junction bases unmatched: 6. CDR3 nucleotides: TGTGCCAGCAGCCAGGGACTAGCGGGGAACCCCTACAATGAGCAGTTCTTC. It yields the protein CASSQGLAGNPYNEQFF.

The J gene is TRBJ2-1, the V gene TRBV7-9, with D maybe TRBD1 (5 bases). The CDR3 length is 16 residues. Germline-derived CDR1 and CDR2 are SEHNR and FQNEAQ (reference sequence). V lost 4 bases, J lost 3 bases, and 16 bases lay in between. In DNA form, the CDR3 reads TGTGCCAGCAGCTCCGAGTTCGGACATCACTACAATGAGCAGTTCTTC. Its translation is CASSSEFGHHYNEQFF.

This clone was seen only once. The chain carries TRBV28 and TRBJ1-2; D perhaps matches TRBD1 (5 bases). The V and J ends lost 8 bases and 1 base respectively, with 11 bases between them. The CDR3 has 13 amino acids. CDR1 and CDR2 from the germline V gene are MDHEN and SYDVKM. This CDR3 reads CASFGTVNYGYTF. The CDR3 DNA sequence: TGTGCCAGCTTCGGGACGGTTAACTATGGCTACACCTTC.

V gene TRBV30 combines with J gene TRBJ2-2; either TRBD1 or TRBD2 may supply D (5 bases each). Between the trimmed V and J ends, which lost 4 bases and 5 bases, there was a span of 11 bases. Germline V gene lookup returns CDR1 GTSNPN and CDR2 SVGIG (reference sequence). This CDR3 has 13 residues. CDR3 DNA sequence: TGTGCCTGGACGGGACCTTGGACCGGGGAGCTGTTTTTT. It codes for CAWTGPWTGELFF.

The chain carries TRBV2 and TRBJ2-7; perhaps TRBD2 as D (5 bases). CDR3 length: 10 residues. Deletions cut 9 bases from V and 5 bases from J, with 8 bases between. CDR1 SNHLY and CDR2 FYNNEI come from the germline V gene. The CDR3 region is CARGSDEQYF. The CDR3 region has the DNA TGTGCCAGAGGGAGTGACGAGCAGTACTTC.

The rearrangement links TRBV18 to TRBJ2-1, with TRBD1 identical over 7 bases. V lost 3 bases, J lost 4 bases, and 9 bases stayed unmatched. The CDR3 loop spans 16 amino acids. Germline V gene sequence: CDR1 KGHSH, CDR2 LQKENI. CDR3 DNA: TGTGCCAGCTCACCGGATGGACAGGCAAATTACAATGAGCAGTTCTTC. It translates to CASSPDGQANYNEQFF.

The chain recombines TRBV7-9 with TRBJ2-3, with 7 positions matching TRBD1. Germline trimming cut 5 bases from V and 4 bases from J; bases unmatched to any gene: 12. This CDR3 spans 16 amino acids. Germline CDR1 and CDR2: SEHNR and FQNEAQ (reference sequence). CDR3 in amino acids: CASSAGTDTFPDTQYF. The CDR3, as DNA: TGTGCCAGCAGCGCTGGGACAGATACCTTTCCAGATACGCAGTATTTT. The full variable domain, completed using reference TRBV7-9 and TRBJ2-3, is DTGVSQNPRHKITKRGQNVTFRCDPISEHNRLYWYRQTLGQGPEFLTYFQNEAQLEKSRLLSDRFSAERPKGSFSTLEIQRTEQGDSAMYLCASSAGTDTFPDTQYFGPGTRLTVL.

This rearrangement joins TRBV10-3 to TRBJ1-2, with a tentative D call TRBD1 (6 bases). The CDR3 length is 12 residues. The germline CDR1 and CDR2 sequences are ENHRY and SYGVKD. Trimming shortened V by 10 bases and J by 8 bases, and 17 bases separated the two germline ends. The CDR3 spells CATLGGAEGYTF. The CDR3 DNA reads as TGTGCCACCCTTGGGGGGGCGGAAGGCTACACCTTC.

The V gene is TRBV4-2, the J gene TRBJ2-7, with D tentatively TRBD1 (6 bases). V lost 0 bases and J lost 0, with 6 bases in between. The CDR3 length is 14 residues. Germline V lookup: CDR1 LGHNA, CDR2 YNFKEQ. CDR3 sequence (DNA): TGTGCCAGCAGCCAAGAAGGGGGCTCCTACGAGCAGTACTTC. It translates to CASSQEGGSYEQYF.

This rearrangement joins TRBV4-1 to TRBJ1-1; a weak D match, TRBD1 (5 bases). V dropped 2 bases and J dropped 8 bases, with 12 bases sitting between them. Per the germline V gene, CDR1 is MGHRA and CDR2 is YSYEKL. The CDR3 is made up of 13 amino acids. This CDR3 is CASSQRDAGEAFF. CDR3 DNA: TGCGCCAGCAGCCAAAGGGACGCAGGGGAAGCTTTCTTT.

V usage is TRBV9 and J usage is TRBJ1-1; TRBD1 aligns across 9 bases. Germline values: CDR1 SGDLS, CDR2 YYNGEE. This CDR3 is 16 amino acids long. The V and J ends lost 0 bases and 4 bases, in that order; junction bases with no gene match: 7. In nucleotides, the CDR3 is TGTGCCAGCAGCGTAGATCCGGGACAGGGACCCACTGAAGCTTTCTTT. Translated: CASSVDPGQGPTEAFF. Based on the CDR3 plus reference TRBV9 and TRBJ1-1, the full variable domain is DSGVTQTPKHLITATGQRVTLRCSPRSGDLSVYWYQQSLDQGLQFLIQYYNGEERAKGNILERFSAQQFPDLHSELNLSSLELGDSALYFCASSVDPGQGPTEAFFGQGTRLTVV.

This clone is a singleton in its sample. This chain joins TRBV27 and TRBJ2-3; 11 positions agree with TRBD2. The CDR3 is 18 amino acids. The V gene end was trimmed by 0 bases and the J gene end by 2 bases; junction bases not matched to a gene: 7. CDR1 MNHEY and CDR2 SMNVEV come from the germline V gene (reference sequence). As DNA, the CDR3 is TGTGCCAGCAGTTTATCGCGGCTAGCGGGAGGAGACACAGATACGCAGTATTTT. This sequence encodes CASSLSRLAGGDTDTQYF.

This chain joins TRBV9 and TRBJ1-2; D is possibly TRBD1 (5 bases). Deletions cut 4 bases from V and 4 bases from J, with 17 bases between. The CDR3 runs to 15 residues. Germline values: CDR1 SGDLS, CDR2 YYNGEE. CDR3 nucleotide sequence: TGTGCCAGCAGCCAGGGTTCGGTTTTCGTCTATGGCTACACCTTC. Protein sequence: CASSQGSVFVYGYTF.

This rearrangement joins TRBV6-5 to TRBJ1-4; 7 bases align to TRBD1. CDR1 is MNHEY and CDR2 is SVGAGI in the germline V gene. Losses at the gene ends were 5 bases for V and 4 bases for J; bases not matched to a gene: 4. This CDR3 has 14 residues. CDR3 sequence reads: CASSDAGGNEKLFF. In nucleotides, the CDR3 is TGTGCCAGCAGTGACGCAGGGGGTAATGAAAAACTGTTTTTT.